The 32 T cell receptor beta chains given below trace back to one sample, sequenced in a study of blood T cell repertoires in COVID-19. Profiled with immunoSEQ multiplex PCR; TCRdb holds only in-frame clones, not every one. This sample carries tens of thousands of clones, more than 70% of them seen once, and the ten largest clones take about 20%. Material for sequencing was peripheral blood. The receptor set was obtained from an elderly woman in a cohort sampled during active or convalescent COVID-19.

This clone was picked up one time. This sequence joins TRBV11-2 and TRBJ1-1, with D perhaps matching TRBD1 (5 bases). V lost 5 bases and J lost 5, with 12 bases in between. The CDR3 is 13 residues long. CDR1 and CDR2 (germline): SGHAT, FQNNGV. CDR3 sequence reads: CASSPRVRTEAFF. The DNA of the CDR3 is TGTGCCAGCAGCCCCAGGGTTAGAACTGAAGCTTTCTTT.

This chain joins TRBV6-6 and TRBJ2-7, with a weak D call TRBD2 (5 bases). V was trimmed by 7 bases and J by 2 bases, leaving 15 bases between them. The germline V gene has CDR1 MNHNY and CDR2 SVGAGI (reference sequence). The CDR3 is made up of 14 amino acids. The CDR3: CASNDGGNPYEQYF. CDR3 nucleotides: TGTGCCAGCAACGACGGAGGCAACCCCTACGAGCAGTACTTC.

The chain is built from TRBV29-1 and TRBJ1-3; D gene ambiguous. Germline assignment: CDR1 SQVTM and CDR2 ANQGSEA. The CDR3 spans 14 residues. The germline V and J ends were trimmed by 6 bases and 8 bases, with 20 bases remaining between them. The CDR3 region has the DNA TGCAGCGTGGGAGATTATAACGGCGGAGACACCATATATTTT. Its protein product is CSVGDYNGGDTIYF.

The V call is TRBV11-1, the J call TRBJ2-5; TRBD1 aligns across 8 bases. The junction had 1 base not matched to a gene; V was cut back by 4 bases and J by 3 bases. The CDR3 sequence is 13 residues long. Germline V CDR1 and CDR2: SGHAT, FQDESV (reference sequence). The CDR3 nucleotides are TGTGCCAGCAGCTGGACAGGGAAAGAGACCCAGTACTTC. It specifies CASSWTGKETQYF.

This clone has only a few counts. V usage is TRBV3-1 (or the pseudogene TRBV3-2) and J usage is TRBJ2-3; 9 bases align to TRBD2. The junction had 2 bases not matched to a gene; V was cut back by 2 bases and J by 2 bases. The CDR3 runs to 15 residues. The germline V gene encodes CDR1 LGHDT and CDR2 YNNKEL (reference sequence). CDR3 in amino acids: CASSQLAGNTDTQYF. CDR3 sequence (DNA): TGTGCCAGCAGCCAACTAGCGGGAAACACAGATACGCAGTATTTT.

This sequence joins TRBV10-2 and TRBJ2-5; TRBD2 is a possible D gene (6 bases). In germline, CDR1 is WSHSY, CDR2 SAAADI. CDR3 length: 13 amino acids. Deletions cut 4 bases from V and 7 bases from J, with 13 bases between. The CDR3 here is CASSGDFRGTQYF. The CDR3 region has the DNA TGCGCCAGCAGTGGGGACTTTAGGGGGACCCAGTACTTC.

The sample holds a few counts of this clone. The CDR3 DNA is TGTGCCAGCAGTTCGGGACAGACCTACGAGCAGTACTTC. Encoded protein: CASSSGQTYEQYF. The J gene is TRBJ2-7, the V gene TRBV27; the match to TRBD1 covers 7 bases. Germline lookup yields CDR1 MNHEY and CDR2 SMNVEV (reference sequence). After removal of 4 bases from V and 2 bases from J, the junction contained 2 bases not matched to a gene. This CDR3 has 13 amino acids.

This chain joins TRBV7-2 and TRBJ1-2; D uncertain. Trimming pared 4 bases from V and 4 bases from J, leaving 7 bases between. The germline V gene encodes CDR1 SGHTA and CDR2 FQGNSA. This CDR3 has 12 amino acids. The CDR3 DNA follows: TGTGCCAGCAGCTCCGAGGGCTATGGCTACACCTTC. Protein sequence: CASSSEGYGYTF.

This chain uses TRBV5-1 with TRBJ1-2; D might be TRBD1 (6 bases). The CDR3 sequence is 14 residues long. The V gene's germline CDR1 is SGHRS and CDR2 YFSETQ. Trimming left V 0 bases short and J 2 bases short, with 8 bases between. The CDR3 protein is CASSLDRANYGYTF. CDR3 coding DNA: TGCGCCAGCAGCTTGGACAGGGCGAACTATGGCTACACCTTC.

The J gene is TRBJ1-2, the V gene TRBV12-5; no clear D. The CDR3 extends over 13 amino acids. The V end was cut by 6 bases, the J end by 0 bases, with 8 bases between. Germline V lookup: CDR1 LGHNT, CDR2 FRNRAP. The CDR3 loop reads CASGYLANYGYTF. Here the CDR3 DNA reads TGTGCTAGTGGCTACTTGGCTAACTATGGCTACACCTTC.

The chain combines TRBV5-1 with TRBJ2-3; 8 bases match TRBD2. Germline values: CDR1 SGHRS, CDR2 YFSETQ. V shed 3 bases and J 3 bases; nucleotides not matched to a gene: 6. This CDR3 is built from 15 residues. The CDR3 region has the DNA TGCGCCAGCAGCTGGATAGCGGGGACGACAGATACGCAGTATTTT. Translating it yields CASSWIAGTTDTQYF.

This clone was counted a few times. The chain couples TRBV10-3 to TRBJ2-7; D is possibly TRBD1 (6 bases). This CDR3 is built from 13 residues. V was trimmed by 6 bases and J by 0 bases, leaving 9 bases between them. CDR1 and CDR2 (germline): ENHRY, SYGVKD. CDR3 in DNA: TGTGCCATCAGGGACAGCAGCTCCTACGAGCAGTACGTC. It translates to CAIRDSSSYEQYV.

CDR3 in DNA: TGTGCCAGCAGTTTATCTCGCGGGAACACTGAAGCTTTCTTT. Translating it yields CASSLSRGNTEAFF. The chain combines TRBV28 with TRBJ1-1, with D uncertain. Trimming took off 1 base at V and 1 base at J, with 7 bases between the two ends. The germline gives CDR1 MDHEN, CDR2 SYDVKM. The CDR3 loop spans 14 amino acids.

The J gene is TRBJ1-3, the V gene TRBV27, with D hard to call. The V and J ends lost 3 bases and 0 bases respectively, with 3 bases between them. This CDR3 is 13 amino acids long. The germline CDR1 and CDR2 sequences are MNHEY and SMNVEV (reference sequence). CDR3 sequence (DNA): TGTGCCAGCAGTTTGCGCTCTGGAAACACCATATATTTT. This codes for CASSLRSGNTIYF.

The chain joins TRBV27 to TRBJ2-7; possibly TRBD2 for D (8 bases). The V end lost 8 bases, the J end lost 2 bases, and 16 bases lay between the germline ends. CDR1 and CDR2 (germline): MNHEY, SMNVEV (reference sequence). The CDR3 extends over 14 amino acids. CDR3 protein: CASVGRDRPYEQYF. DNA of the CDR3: TGTGCCAGCGTCGGGAGGGACAGACCCTACGAGCAGTACTTC.

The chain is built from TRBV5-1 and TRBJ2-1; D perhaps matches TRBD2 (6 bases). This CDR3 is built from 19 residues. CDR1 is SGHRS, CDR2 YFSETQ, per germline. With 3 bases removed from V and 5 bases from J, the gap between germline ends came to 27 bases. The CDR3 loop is CASSSQGAGKATNHNEQFF. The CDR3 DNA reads TGCGCCAGCAGCTCCCAAGGGGCGGGAAAGGCCACTAACCACAATGAGCAGTTCTTC.

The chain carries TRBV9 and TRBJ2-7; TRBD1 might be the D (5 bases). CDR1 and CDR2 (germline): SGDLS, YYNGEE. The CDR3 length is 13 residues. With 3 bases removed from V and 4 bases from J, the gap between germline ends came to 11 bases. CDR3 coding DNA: TGTGCCAGCAGCGGGGGCAGCCTTTACGAGCAGTACTTC. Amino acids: CASSGGSLYEQYF.

CDR3 coding DNA: TGCGCCAGCAGCTTGGCAGGGGACAACACCGGGGAGCTGTTTTTT. Protein: CASSLAGDNTGELFF. The chain couples TRBV5-1 to TRBJ2-2, with D maybe TRBD1 (6 bases). V gave up 0 bases and J gave up 2 bases, with 8 bases separating them. Germline CDR1 and CDR2: SGHRS and YFSETQ. The CDR3 length is 15 residues.

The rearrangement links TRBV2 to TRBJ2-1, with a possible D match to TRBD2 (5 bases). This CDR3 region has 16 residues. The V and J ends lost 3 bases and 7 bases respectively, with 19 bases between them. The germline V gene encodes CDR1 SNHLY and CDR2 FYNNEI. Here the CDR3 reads CASSELGSLGKNEQFF. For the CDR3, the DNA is TGTGCCAGCAGTGAGTTGGGATCGCTCGGGAAAAATGAGCAGTTCTTC. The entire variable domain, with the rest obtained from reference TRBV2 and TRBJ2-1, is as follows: EPEVTQTPSHQVTQMGQEVILRCVPISNHLYFYWYRQILGQKVEFLVSFYNNEISEKSEIFDDQFSVERPDGSNFTLKIRSTKLEDSAMYFCASSELGSLGKNEQFFGPGTRLTVL.

The CDR3 sequence: CASFLRGSSGNTIYF. CDR3 sequence (DNA): TGTGCCAGCTTCCTGAGGGGGAGCTCTGGAAACACCATATATTTT. The J gene is TRBJ1-3, the V gene TRBV28; a possible D gene is TRBD1 (6 bases). The CDR3 length is 15 residues. Germline loops: CDR1 MDHEN, CDR2 SYDVKM. V dropped 8 bases and J dropped 0 bases, with 14 bases sitting between them.

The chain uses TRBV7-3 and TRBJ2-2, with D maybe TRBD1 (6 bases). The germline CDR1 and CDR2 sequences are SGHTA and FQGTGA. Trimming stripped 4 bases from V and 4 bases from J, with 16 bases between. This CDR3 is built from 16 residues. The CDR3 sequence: CASSSQGSRVTGELFF. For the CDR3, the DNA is TGTGCCAGCAGCTCACAGGGTTCGCGAGTCACCGGGGAGCTGTTTTTT.

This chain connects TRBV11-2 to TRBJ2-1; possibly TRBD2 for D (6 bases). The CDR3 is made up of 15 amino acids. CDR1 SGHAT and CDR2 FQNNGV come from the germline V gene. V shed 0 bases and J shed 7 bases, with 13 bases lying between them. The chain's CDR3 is CASSLDGRDLNEQFF. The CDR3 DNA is TGTGCCAGCAGCTTAGATGGGCGGGATCTTAATGAGCAGTTCTTC.

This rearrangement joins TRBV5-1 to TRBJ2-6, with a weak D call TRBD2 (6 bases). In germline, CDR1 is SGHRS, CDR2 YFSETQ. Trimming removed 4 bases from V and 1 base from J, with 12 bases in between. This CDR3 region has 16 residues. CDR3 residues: CASSKGLMSGANVLTF. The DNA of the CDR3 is TGCGCCAGCAGCAAGGGACTTATGTCTGGGGCCAACGTCCTGACTTTC.

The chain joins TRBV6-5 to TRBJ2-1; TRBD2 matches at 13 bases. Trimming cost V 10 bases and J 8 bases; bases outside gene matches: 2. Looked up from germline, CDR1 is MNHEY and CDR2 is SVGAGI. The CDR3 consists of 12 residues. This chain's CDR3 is CAIGLAGDEQFF. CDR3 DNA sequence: TGTGCCATAGGACTAGCGGGAGATGAGCAGTTCTTC.

The CDR3 sequence: CAWRRGAGRTDTQYF. The CDR3 region has the DNA TGTGCCTGGAGGAGGGGAGCGGGCCGCACAGATACGCAGTATTTT. The chain links TRBV30 to TRBJ2-3, with D perhaps TRBD2 (6 bases). The CDR3 sequence is 15 residues long. V was cut by 3 bases and J by 1 base, with 14 bases left in between. Germline-derived CDR1 and CDR2 are GTSNPN and SVGIG (reference sequence).

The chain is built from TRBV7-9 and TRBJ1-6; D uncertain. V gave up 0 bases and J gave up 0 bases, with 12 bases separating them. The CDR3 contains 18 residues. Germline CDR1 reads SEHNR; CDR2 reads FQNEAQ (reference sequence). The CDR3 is CASSLAQLYLSYNSPLHF. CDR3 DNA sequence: TGTGCCAGCAGCTTAGCGCAACTGTACCTCTCCTATAATTCACCCCTCCACTTT. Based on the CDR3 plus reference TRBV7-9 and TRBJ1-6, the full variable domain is DTGVSQNPRHKITKRGQNVTFRCDPISEHNRLYWYRQTLGQGPEFLTYFQNEAQLEKSRLLSDRFSAERPKGSFSTLEIQRTEQGDSAMYLCASSLAQLYLSYNSPLHFGNGTRLTVT.

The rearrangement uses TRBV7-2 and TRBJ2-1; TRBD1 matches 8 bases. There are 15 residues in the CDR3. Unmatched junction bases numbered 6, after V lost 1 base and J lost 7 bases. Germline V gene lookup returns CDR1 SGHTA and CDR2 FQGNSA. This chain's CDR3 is CASSLDRGSYNEQFF. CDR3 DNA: TGTGCCAGCAGCTTAGACAGGGGGAGTTATAATGAGCAGTTCTTC.

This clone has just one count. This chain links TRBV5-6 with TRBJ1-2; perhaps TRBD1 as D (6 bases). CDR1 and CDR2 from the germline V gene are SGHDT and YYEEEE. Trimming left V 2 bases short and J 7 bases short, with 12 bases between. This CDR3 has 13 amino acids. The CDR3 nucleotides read TGTGCCAGCAGCTTTACAGGGCTAAGTGGCTACACCTTC. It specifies CASSFTGLSGYTF. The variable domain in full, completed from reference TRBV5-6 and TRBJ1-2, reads DAGVTQSPTHLIKTRGQQVTLRCSPKSGHDTVSWYQQALGQGPQFIFQYYEEEERQRGNFPDRFSGHQFPNYSSELNVNALLLGDSALYLCASSFTGLSGYTFGSGTRLTVV.

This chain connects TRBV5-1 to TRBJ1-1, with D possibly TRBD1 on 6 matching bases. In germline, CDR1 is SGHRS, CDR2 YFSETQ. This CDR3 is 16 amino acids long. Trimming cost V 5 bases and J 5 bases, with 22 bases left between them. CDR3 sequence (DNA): TGCGCCAGCAGATTAGGCGCGGCGGAGAGGGGGACTGAAGCTTTCTTT. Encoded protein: CASRLGAAERGTEAFF.

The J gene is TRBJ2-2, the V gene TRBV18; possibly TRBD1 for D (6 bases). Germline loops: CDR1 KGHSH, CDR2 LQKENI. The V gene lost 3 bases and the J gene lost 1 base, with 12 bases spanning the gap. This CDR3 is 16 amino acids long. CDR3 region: CASSPMGQVNTGELFF. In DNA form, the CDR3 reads TGTGCCAGCTCACCCATGGGACAAGTGAACACCGGGGAGCTGTTTTTT.

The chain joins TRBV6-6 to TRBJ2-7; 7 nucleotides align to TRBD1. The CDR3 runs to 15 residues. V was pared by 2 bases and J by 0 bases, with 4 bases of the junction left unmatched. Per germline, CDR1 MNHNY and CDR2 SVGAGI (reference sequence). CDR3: CASSYIQGSSYEQYF. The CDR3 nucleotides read TGTGCCAGCAGTTACATACAGGGGTCCTCCTACGAGCAGTACTTC.

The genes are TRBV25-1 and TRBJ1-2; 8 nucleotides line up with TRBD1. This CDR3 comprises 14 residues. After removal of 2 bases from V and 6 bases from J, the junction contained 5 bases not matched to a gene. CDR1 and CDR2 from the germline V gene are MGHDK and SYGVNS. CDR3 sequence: CASSERTGQNGYTF. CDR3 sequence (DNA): TGTGCCAGCAGTGAACGGACAGGGCAGAATGGCTACACCTTC.